The 2 T cell receptor beta chains given below trace back to one sample, sequenced in a study of blood T cell repertoires in COVID-19. Generated by immunoSEQ multiplex PCR, the TCRdb table keeps only in-frame clones and is missing some. The sample consists of 350,000 to 450,000 clones, roughly nine tenths of them appearing once. The sequencing sample was made of PBMCs or T cells enriched from blood (not recorded which). These TCRs come from a man aged 30 to 39 who had recovered from COVID-19.

The gene calls are TRBV9 and TRBJ2-5; weak D call: TRBD1 (6 bases). The germline gives CDR1 SGDLS, CDR2 YYNGEE. Trimming pared 3 bases from V and 6 bases from J, leaving 12 bases between. The CDR3 runs 13 residues. The CDR3, as DNA: TGTGCCAGCAGCGCACAGGGAACTCAGACCCAGTACTTC. Amino acid sequence: CASSAQGTQTQYF.

This chain links TRBV3-1 (or the pseudogene TRBV3-2) with TRBJ2-6, with 7 nucleotides matching TRBD1. With V trimmed by 3 bases and J by 0 bases, 8 bases remained unmatched. Germline assignment: CDR1 LGHDT and CDR2 YNNKEL (reference sequence). The CDR3 is 18 amino acids. The CDR3 DNA follows: TGTGCCAGCAGCCAGCTGGGACAGACCAACTCTGGGGCCAACGTCCTGACTTTC. Amino acid sequence: CASSQLGQTNSGANVLTF.